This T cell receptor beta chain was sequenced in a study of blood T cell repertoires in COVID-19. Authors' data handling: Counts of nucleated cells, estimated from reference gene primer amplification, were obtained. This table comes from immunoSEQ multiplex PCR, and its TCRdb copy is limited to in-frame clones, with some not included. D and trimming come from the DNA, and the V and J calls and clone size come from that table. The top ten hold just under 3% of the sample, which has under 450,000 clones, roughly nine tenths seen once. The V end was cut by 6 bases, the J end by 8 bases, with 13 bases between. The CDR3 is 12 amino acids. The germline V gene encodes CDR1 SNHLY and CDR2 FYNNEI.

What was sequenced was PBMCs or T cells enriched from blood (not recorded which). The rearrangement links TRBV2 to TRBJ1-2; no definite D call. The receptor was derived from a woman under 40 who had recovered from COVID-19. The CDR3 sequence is CASRAPSGGYTF. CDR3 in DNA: TGTGCCAGCAGGGCCCCTTCGGGGGGCTACACCTTC.